Each of the 9 T cell receptor beta chains below was sequenced from the same sample in a study of blood T cell repertoires in COVID-19. The data were produced by immunoSEQ multiplex PCR, yet TCRdb's version contains in-frame clones alone and is incomplete. The sample records roughly 110,000 clones, about 70% being singletons. The sequenced sample was peripheral blood. The receptors were gathered from a human donor with acute or convalescent COVID-19. The donor label of this sample is uncertain.

This chain uses TRBV11-2 with TRBJ2-1, with TRBD2 as a possible D gene (5 bases). The CDR3 sequence is 13 residues long. Trimming took off 5 bases at V and 8 bases at J, with 13 bases between the two ends. Germline CDR1 SGHAT, CDR2 FQNNGV. CDR3 coding DNA: TGTGCCAGCAGCACCCGCGGGTTCGATGAGCAGTTCTTC. This codes for CASSTRGFDEQFF.

The chain recombines TRBV19 with TRBJ2-3, with TRBD2 matching over 8 bases. This CDR3 has 14 amino acids. Germline CDR1 reads LNHDA; CDR2 reads SQIVND (reference sequence). Trimming cost V 2 bases and J 6 bases; bases outside gene matches: 4. DNA of the CDR3: TGTGCCAGTAGTATAAGATCGGGGGGGGATACGCAGTATTTT. It specifies CASSIRSGGDTQYF.

This clone has more than one count but fewer than ten. This chain uses TRBV4-1 with TRBJ1-6, with D uncertain. CDR3 length: 15 residues. Germline V lookup: CDR1 MGHRA, CDR2 YSYEKL. V was cut by 2 bases and J by 6 bases, with 11 bases left in between. This chain's CDR3 is CASSQLYIPNSPLHF. For the CDR3, the DNA is TGCGCCAGCAGCCAACTATATATCCCTAATTCACCCCTCCACTTT.

This clone was seen a handful of times. The genes are TRBV28 and TRBJ2-3, with TRBD2 matching over 7 bases. This CDR3 comprises 16 residues. Looked up from germline, CDR1 is MDHEN and CDR2 is SYDVKM. V lost 6 bases and J lost 3; bases outside the gene matches: 12. CDR3 residues: CASSSPLGLGTDTQYF. The CDR3 region has the DNA TGTGCCAGCAGCTCCCCCCTCGGACTAGGTACAGATACGCAGTATTTT. The full variable domain, with the rest looked up from reference TRBV28 and TRBJ2-3, is DVKVTQSSRYLVKRTGEKVFLECVQDMDHENMFWYRQDPGLGLRLIYFSYDVKMKEKGDIPEGYSVSREKKERFSLILESASTNQTSMYLCASSSPLGLGTDTQYFGPGTRLTVL.

The chain joins TRBV7-5 to TRBJ2-3; no DNA check was done on the table's D call, TRBD1. TRBV7-5 is recorded as a pseudogene. The CDR3 sequence is 19 residues long. CDR3 sequence reads: CARSEGWAMNGPVTDTQYF. CDR3 in DNA: TGTGCCAGAAGCGAAGGTTGGGCTATGAATGGGCCTGTCACAGATACGCAGTATTTT.

The chain uses TRBV27 and TRBJ2-7, with D maybe TRBD1 (6 bases). V was shortened by 5 bases and J by 2 bases, with 16 bases between the two germline ends. CDR3 length: 15 amino acids. Germline CDR1 MNHEY, CDR2 SMNVEV (reference sequence). The CDR3 is CASSASGTPTYEQYF. CDR3 DNA sequence: TGTGCCAGCAGTGCATCCGGGACACCTACCTACGAGCAGTACTTC.

The genes are TRBV5-6 and TRBJ2-2, with 8 bases matching TRBD1. The trim removed 4 bases at V and 7 bases at J, leaving 9 bases unmatched. Germline V gene sequence: CDR1 SGHDT, CDR2 YYEEEE. CDR3 length: 15 residues. CDR3 bases: TGTGCCAGCAGCCCGTCGGACAGGGCTGGCGGGGAGCTGTTTTTT. Residues: CASSPSDRAGGELFF.

CDR3 bases: TGTGCCAGCAGCAGGGGGGGAGGGTACCAAGAGACCCAGTACTTC. Its translation is CASSRGGGYQETQYF. V usage is TRBV11-2 and J usage is TRBJ2-5, with a possible D match to TRBD2 (7 bases). The CDR3 sequence is 15 residues long. Germline V gives CDR1 SGHAT, CDR2 FQNNGV. The V end was cut by 5 bases, the J end by 0 bases, with 13 bases between.

This clone was counted once. V gene TRBV30 combines with J gene TRBJ2-3; D may be TRBD2 (6 bases). The length of the CDR3 is 15 residues. The ends were cut back, 2 bases at V and 0 bases at J, with 12 bases in the middle. Germline V gene sequence: CDR1 GTSNPN, CDR2 SVGIG (reference sequence). CDR3 loop: CAWSPGLLSTDTQYF. In DNA form, the CDR3 reads TGTGCCTGGAGTCCCGGACTACTTAGCACAGATACGCAGTATTTT.